A single sample gave rise to the 25 T cell receptor beta chains below, sequenced in a study of sequential checkpoint blockade in melanoma. Assay used: immunoSEQ multiplex PCR; TCRdb lists only in-frame clones, some missing. The sample shows under 20,000 clones, around 80% of them seen only once. The treatment: randomized to nivolumab then ipilimumab (arm A) or the reverse (arm B). Sequencing was performed on CD8+ T cells sorted from blood (inferred from file names), taken from a patient given nivolumab and ipilimumab in sequence. The receptors were sampled from a human donor with melanoma.

The chain is built from TRBV15 and TRBJ2-3, with a weak D call TRBD2 (5 bases). Germline-derived CDR1 and CDR2 are LNHNV and YYDKDF (reference sequence). The germline V and J ends were trimmed by 5 bases and 1 base, with 16 bases remaining between them. CDR3 size: 16 residues. CDR3 in DNA: TGTGCCACCAGCCCCCCGGGATGGTGGGGCACAGATACGCAGTATTTT. Translating it yields CATSPPGWWGTDTQYF.

In DNA, the CDR3 is TGCGCCAGCAGCCAAGATGCCGGGACAGGGAGGGAGCAGTTCTTC. Protein: CASSQDAGTGREQFF. V usage is TRBV4-1 and J usage is TRBJ2-1, with TRBD1 matching 9 bases. Germline trimming cut 0 bases from V and 10 bases from J; bases unmatched to any gene: 7. The germline V gene has CDR1 MGHRA and CDR2 YSYEKL. The CDR3 loop spans 15 amino acids.

This clone was observed a handful of times. The gene calls are TRBV6-1 and TRBJ2-1; D not certain. Germline assignment: CDR1 MNHNS and CDR2 SASEGT. The CDR3 has 15 amino acids. Trimming took 1 base from V and 3 from J, leaving 10 bases between them. CDR3: CASSEEAGSYNEQFF. CDR3 in DNA: TGTGCCAGCAGTGAAGAGGCAGGCAGCTACAATGAGCAGTTCTTC.

The chain couples TRBV5-1 to TRBJ1-2, with TRBD1 matching over 11 bases. This CDR3 is 18 amino acids long. J gave up 6 bases and V 3 bases, and 16 bases lay outside the gene matches. CDR1 is SGHRS, CDR2 YFSETQ, per germline. The CDR3, as DNA: TGCGCCAGCAGCTCCCGATCGGACAGGGGGCAAGCATCTAATGGCTACACCTTC. Protein sequence: CASSSRSDRGQASNGYTF.

The gene calls are TRBV27 and TRBJ1-5; D possibly corresponds to TRBD1 (6 bases). Germline V gives CDR1 MNHEY, CDR2 SMNVEV (reference sequence). V shed 6 bases and J shed 6 bases, with 12 bases lying between them. CDR3 length: 13 amino acids. DNA of the CDR3: TGTGCCAGCAGCCTACAGGGTACTCAGCCCCAGCATTTT. Translation gives CASSLQGTQPQHF.

This clone has a handful of counts. Here the CDR3 DNA reads TGTGCCAGCAGTTTATGGGCCACAGCTAACTATGGCTACACCTTC. Amino acids: CASSLWATANYGYTF. This rearrangement joins TRBV28 to TRBJ1-2; D unresolved. The CDR3 runs to 15 residues. The germline V gene has CDR1 MDHEN and CDR2 SYDVKM. The V end was cut by 0 bases, the J end by 0 bases, with 8 bases between.

The gene calls are TRBV7-2 and TRBJ1-3; 10 bases fit TRBD1. CDR1 and CDR2 (germline): SGHTA, FQGNSA. V shed 5 bases, J shed 2 bases, and the junction held 3 bases outside the gene matches. The length of the CDR3 is 15 residues. CDR3 loop: CASSQGQGPGNTIYF. The CDR3 DNA sequence: TGTGCCAGCAGCCAGGGACAGGGGCCTGGAAACACCATATATTTT.

The gene calls are TRBV27 and TRBJ2-1, with D hard to call. V lost 3 bases, J lost 5 bases, and 5 bases lay in between. This CDR3 region has 12 residues. CDR1 is MNHEY and CDR2 is SMNVEV in the germline V gene (reference sequence). The CDR3 bases are TGTGCCAGCAGTTTTAGAAACAATGAGCAGTTCTTC. Protein sequence: CASSFRNNEQFF.

This rearrangement joins TRBV27 to TRBJ2-1, with D tentatively TRBD2 (5 bases). Looked up from germline, CDR1 is MNHEY and CDR2 is SMNVEV (reference sequence). V dropped 3 bases and J dropped 7 bases, with 10 bases sitting between them. The CDR3 spans 13 residues. The CDR3 loop reads CASSFLRENEQFF. The DNA for the CDR3 is TGTGCCAGCAGTTTTCTAAGGGAGAATGAGCAGTTCTTC.

The CDR3 region is CASRDEWGQGAYEQYF. The CDR3 DNA is TGTGCCAGCAGAGACGAGTGGGGACAGGGGGCTTACGAGCAGTACTTC. The chain combines TRBV6-6 with TRBJ2-7, with 12 bases lining up with TRBD1. Germline CDR1 is MNHNY and CDR2 is SVGAGI (reference sequence). The CDR3 length is 16 residues. After removal of 6 bases from V and 4 bases from J, the junction contained 10 bases not matched to a gene.

The chain carries TRBV9 and TRBJ2-3; D is perhaps TRBD1 (6 bases). The V end was cut by 4 bases, the J end by 5 bases, with 14 bases between. Germline V lookup: CDR1 SGDLS, CDR2 YYNGEE. This CDR3 has 14 residues. CDR3 residues: CASSTGRREDTQYF. The CDR3 DNA follows: TGTGCCAGCAGCACAGGGCGCCGTGAAGATACGCAGTATTTT.

V and J are TRBV5-4 and TRBJ2-7, with a weak D call TRBD1 (6 bases). The CDR3 spans 14 residues. CDR1 is SGHNT and CDR2 is YYREEE in the germline V gene (reference sequence). With 2 bases removed from V and 6 bases from J, the gap between germline ends came to 15 bases. In DNA form, the CDR3 reads TGTGCCAGCAGCTTTGGGGACACCTTTGGCGAGCAGTACTTC. It specifies CASSFGDTFGEQYF.

The gene calls are TRBV6-1 and TRBJ2-7, with 7 bases identical to TRBD1. This CDR3 has 13 residues. Germline V lookup: CDR1 MNHNS, CDR2 SASEGT. V was pared by 6 bases and J by 4 bases, with 6 bases of the junction left unmatched. CDR3 protein: CASSDRVLYEQYF. CDR3 nucleotides: TGTGCCAGCAGCGACAGGGTTTTGTACGAGCAGTACTTC.

The rearrangement uses TRBV6-6 and TRBJ1-5, with unresolved D. CDR3 length equals 15 residues. Germline V gene sequence: CDR1 MNHNY, CDR2 SVGAGI (reference sequence). The V gene lost 0 bases and the J gene lost 5 bases, with 11 bases spanning the gap. CDR3: CASSYSTGRDQPQHF. For the CDR3, the DNA is TGTGCCAGCAGTTACTCGACGGGGAGGGATCAGCCCCAGCATTTT.

CDR3: CASSPSGDYGYGYTF. The CDR3 DNA reads as TGTGCCAGCTCCCCATCGGGGGATTACGGCTATGGCTACACCTTC. V usage is TRBV2 and J usage is TRBJ1-2, with D maybe TRBD1 (5 bases). Germline lookup yields CDR1 SNHLY and CDR2 FYNNEI. The V end lost 8 bases, the J end lost 4 bases, and 20 bases lay between the germline ends. This CDR3 region has 15 residues.

This rearrangement joins TRBV6-1 to TRBJ1-1; D unclear. CDR1 and CDR2 (germline): MNHNS, SASEGT. V dropped 5 bases and J dropped 7 bases, with 8 bases sitting between them. CDR3 size: 11 residues. The CDR3 nucleotides read TGTGCCAGCAGTTACCGGGGTGAAGCTTTCTTT. Its protein product is CASSYRGEAFF.

The chain employs TRBV7-8 and TRBJ2-5, with TRBD2 identical over 10 bases. The end of the DNA aligns better with TRBJ2-7, so the J call may be wrong. The CDR3 is 16 residues long. Germline assignment: CDR1 SGHVS and CDR2 FQNEAQ. CDR3 sequence (DNA): TGTGCCAGCAGCTTAGGGAGCGGGAGGGCCTCCTACGAGCAGTACTTC. As protein: CASSLGSGRASYEQYF.

The CDR3 DNA sequence: TGTGCCAGCAGCCTTATCCCTGGCTACACCTTC. Its protein product is CASSLIPGYTF. J is TRBJ1-2 and V is TRBV7-9; D gene ambiguous. Germline V lookup: CDR1 SEHNR, CDR2 FQNEAQ (reference sequence). V was pared by 5 bases and J by 7 bases, with 8 bases between. CDR3 length equals 11 residues.

The rearrangement links TRBV6-6 to TRBJ1-1; D uncertain. Looked up from germline, CDR1 is MNHNY and CDR2 is SVGAGI (reference sequence). Trimming removed 0 bases from V and 0 bases from J, with 8 bases in between. CDR3 length: 15 residues. Written as DNA, the CDR3 is TGTGCCAGCAGTTACTCGGGCCAGTTGAACACTGAAGCTTTCTTT. Its protein is CASSYSGQLNTEAFF.

J is TRBJ2-7 and V is TRBV27; TRBD1 agrees at 10 bases. This CDR3 has 14 residues. CDR1 MNHEY and CDR2 SMNVEV come from the germline V gene (reference sequence). The V gene end was trimmed by 7 bases and the J gene end by 5 bases; junction bases not matched to a gene: 8. The CDR3 DNA sequence: TGTGCCAGCAACTCGAGGACAGGGGGGAACGAGCAGTACTTC. Amino acids: CASNSRTGGNEQYF.

This clone was seen a handful of times. This chain joins TRBV14 and TRBJ2-7; possible D gene TRBD2, 6 bases. Germline CDR1 reads SGHDN; CDR2 reads FVKESK. CDR3 length: 13 residues. Trimming cost V 6 bases and J 2 bases, with 11 bases left between them. CDR3: CASREAGTYEQYF. In DNA form, the CDR3 reads TGTGCCAGCAGGGAGGCGGGGACCTACGAGCAGTACTTC.

The J gene is TRBJ2-5, the V gene TRBV2, with D unclear. Germline loops: CDR1 SNHLY, CDR2 FYNNEI. There are 13 residues in the CDR3. V lost 8 bases, J lost 2 bases, and 12 bases lay in between. As DNA, the CDR3 is TGTGCCAGCTATGGTCAGATACAAGAGACCCAGTACTTC. The encoded protein is CASYGQIQETQYF.

The chain recombines TRBV4-1 with TRBJ2-5, with 8 bases matching TRBD1. CDR1 and CDR2 from the germline V gene are MGHRA and YSYEKL. CDR3 length: 16 amino acids. After removal of 0 bases from V and 5 bases from J, the junction contained 8 bases not matched to a gene. This CDR3 is CASSQDGQGAGETQYF. CDR3 in DNA: TGCGCCAGCAGCCAAGATGGCCAGGGGGCGGGGGAGACCCAGTACTTC.

This chain uses TRBV28 with TRBJ2-5, with a possible D match to TRBD1 (5 bases). V lost 3 bases and J 4 bases, leaving 9 bases between the germline ends. This CDR3 region has 13 residues. Germline V lookup: CDR1 MDHEN, CDR2 SYDVKM. The CDR3 nucleotides read TGTGCCAGCAGTTTGCAGGGTCGAGAGACCCAGTACTTC. It translates to CASSLQGRETQYF.

CDR3 nucleotide sequence: TGTGCCAGCAGCGTCCGGACTAGCGGGATAACAGATACGCAGTATTTT. Amino acid sequence: CASSVRTSGITDTQYF. The chain has TRBV13 and TRBJ2-3, with 12 bases identical to TRBD2. Per germline, CDR1 PRHDT and CDR2 FYEKMQ (reference sequence). This CDR3 is built from 16 residues. Trimming cost V 5 bases and J 3 bases; bases outside gene matches: 6.